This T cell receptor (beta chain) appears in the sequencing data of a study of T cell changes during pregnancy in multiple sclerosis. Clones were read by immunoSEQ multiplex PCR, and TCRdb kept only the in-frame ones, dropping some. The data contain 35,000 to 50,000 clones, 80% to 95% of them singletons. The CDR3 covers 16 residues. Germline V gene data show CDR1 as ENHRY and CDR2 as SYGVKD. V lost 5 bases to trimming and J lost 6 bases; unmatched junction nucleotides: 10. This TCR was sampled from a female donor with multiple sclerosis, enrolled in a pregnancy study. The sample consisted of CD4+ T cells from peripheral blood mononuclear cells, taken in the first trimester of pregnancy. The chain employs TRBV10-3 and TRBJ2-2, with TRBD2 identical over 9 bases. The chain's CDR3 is CAISLSAGGEAGELFF. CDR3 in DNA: TGTGCCATCAGTCTATCGGCGGGAGGGGAGGCCGGGGAGCTGTTTTTT.